This record looks at one T cell receptor (beta chain) sequence and its context. This sample was taken from a study of identical twins. The CDR3 totals 14 residues. In germline, CDR1 is SGHAT, CDR2 FQNNGV. J gave up 7 bases and V 5 bases, and 7 bases lay outside the gene matches. From the 5' RACE reads, TCRdb called clonotypes with MiXCR, one entry per CDR3 protein. The table includes about 490,000 distinct CDR3 sequences, approximately 16% detected once. Another study also made use of these data, one on yellow fever vaccine responses in identical twins.

The sample comprised CD4+ T cells sorted from blood. The sequence was collected from a woman aged 18-29 years in good health. The rearrangement uses TRBV11-2 and TRBJ2-2; 7 bases match TRBD1. Written as DNA, the CDR3 is TGTGCCAGCAGCCCCGACAGGGTGAACGGGGAGCTGTTTTTT. Translated: CASSPDRVNGELFF.